This passage covers 21 T cell receptor beta chains from one sample sequenced in a study of T cells of healthy individuals. MiXCR was run by TCRdb on the 5' RACE reads, yielding one entry per CDR3 protein. Found here are about 40,000 distinct CDR3 sequences, 4% to 5.5% of them singletons; the top ten hold 9.2%. The receptors come from a human donor in good health.

This clonotype turned up a few times. This chain links TRBV6-2 or TRBV6-3 with TRBJ2-1; D is uncertain. Germline assignment: CDR1 MNHEY and CDR2 SVGEGT. Trimming stripped 4 bases from V and 4 bases from J, with 17 bases between. The CDR3 runs 16 residues. The CDR3 is CASSSLDSTPYNEQFF. The DNA of the CDR3 is TGTGCCAGCAGTTCCCTCGACTCAACTCCATACAATGAGCAGTTCTTC.

This clonotype was observed at least ten times. The chain carries TRBV12-3 or TRBV12-4 and TRBJ1-1; a possible D gene is TRBD1 (5 bases). The V gene lost 3 bases and the J gene lost 1 base, with 6 bases spanning the gap. The CDR3 is made up of 13 amino acids. The CDR3 DNA is TGTGCCAGCAGTTTGACAGAGAACACTGAAGCTTTCTTT. Protein sequence: CASSLTENTEAFF.

Ten or more counts support this clonotype. V usage is TRBV7-2 and J usage is TRBJ2-3, with no clear D. Trimming stripped 5 bases from V and 3 bases from J, with 9 bases between. The germline V gene encodes CDR1 SGHTA and CDR2 FQGNSA. The CDR3 loop spans 13 amino acids. The CDR3 DNA reads as TGTGCCAGCAGCCCCCAGGTGACAGATACGCAGTATTTT. Protein sequence: CASSPQVTDTQYF.

This sequence joins TRBV5-1 and TRBJ2-1, with 8 bases that match TRBD2. CDR1 SGHRS and CDR2 YFSETQ come from the germline V gene. CDR3 length equals 16 residues. V lost 0 bases, J lost 1 base, and 3 bases stayed unmatched. This CDR3 reads CASSLAGGRSYNEQFF. Here the CDR3 DNA reads TGCGCCAGCAGCTTGGCGGGGGGGCGATCCTACAATGAGCAGTTCTTC.

This clonotype was observed many times. V usage is TRBV2 and J usage is TRBJ2-2; TRBD1 or TRBD2 may be the D gene (6 bases each). The CDR3 is 15 amino acids. V was cut by 10 bases and J by 4 bases, with 19 bases left in between. CDR1 is SNHLY, CDR2 FYNNEI, per germline. The CDR3 protein is CANKRGVALTGELFF. CDR3 nucleotide sequence: TGTGCCAACAAAAGGGGGGTAGCGCTCACCGGGGAGCTGTTTTTT.

This clonotype has a handful of counts. The chain employs TRBV5-5 and TRBJ2-3; 7 positions match TRBD2. The trim removed 1 base at V and 11 bases at J, leaving 16 bases unmatched. The CDR3 is made up of 16 amino acids. CDR1 is SGHKS, CDR2 YYEKEE, per germline (reference sequence). The CDR3 DNA reads as TGTGCCAGCAGCTTGACTTCTAGCGGCCCGGGGGGTGGGCAGTATTTT. This encodes CASSLTSSGPGGGQYF.

This clonotype was seen many times. This sequence joins TRBV20-1 and TRBJ2-3; perhaps TRBD2 as D (6 bases). This CDR3 is built from 15 residues. The V end lost 5 bases, the J end lost 3 bases, and 18 bases lay between the germline ends. From germline, CDR1 is DFQATT and CDR2 SNEGSKA (reference sequence). This CDR3 reads CSAVNPEGPTDTQYF. As DNA, the CDR3 is TGCAGTGCTGTGAATCCGGAGGGCCCTACAGATACGCAGTATTTT.

This clonotype occurred many times. This sequence joins TRBV6-2 or TRBV6-3 and TRBJ2-3, with D unresolved. CDR1 MNHEY and CDR2 SVGEGT come from the germline V gene. The CDR3 has 16 residues. V lost 6 bases and J lost 2, with 18 bases in between. The CDR3 is CASRTPTTGYTDTQYF. The CDR3 DNA follows: TGTGCCAGCAGAACCCCCACGACCGGGTACACAGATACGCAGTATTTT.

This clonotype showed up many times. The chain uses TRBV4-3 and TRBJ1-3, with a weak D call TRBD1 (5 bases). This CDR3 spans 15 amino acids. Germline loops: CDR1 LGHNA, CDR2 YSLEER. V was trimmed by 0 bases and J by 4 bases, leaving 10 bases between them. This chain's CDR3 is CASSQESGPGNTIYF. The CDR3 nucleotides read TGCGCCAGCAGCCAAGAATCGGGGCCAGGAAACACCATATATTTT.

This clonotype has ten or more counts. The gene calls are TRBV9 and TRBJ1-1; 9 nucleotides line up with TRBD1. The CDR3 loop spans 16 amino acids. In germline, CDR1 is SGDLS, CDR2 YYNGEE. J lost 3 bases, V lost 4 bases, and 10 bases had no gene match. CDR3 DNA sequence: TGTGCCAGCAGCCAGAGGAGGGACAGGGCCGACACTGAAGCTTTCTTT. Translation gives CASSQRRDRADTEAFF.

V is TRBV23-1 and J is TRBJ1-5; no clear D. TRBV23-1 is recorded as an ORF, its role being uncertain. The CDR3 spans 13 residues. V was cut by 5 bases and J by 11 bases, with 16 bases left in between. CDR3 region: CASSVPAAGSQHF. CDR3 sequence (DNA): TGCGCCAGCAGTGTGCCGGCTGCCGGGTCCCAGCATTTT.

This clonotype was seen ten or more times. The rearrangement uses TRBV20-1 and TRBJ2-3; tentatively, D is TRBD1 (6 bases). The germline V gene encodes CDR1 DFQATT and CDR2 SNEGSKA (reference sequence). V was clipped by 5 bases and J by 1 base, with 16 bases between them. This CDR3 is built from 15 residues. The CDR3 here is CSALNPDSRTDTQYF. The CDR3 coding sequence is TGCAGTGCTCTGAACCCGGACAGCCGCACAGATACGCAGTATTTT.

This clonotype occurred many times. The rearrangement links TRBV20-1 to TRBJ2-3, with 11 bases matching TRBD2. After removal of 2 bases from V and 5 bases from J, the junction contained 15 bases not matched to a gene. The germline CDR1 and CDR2 sequences are DFQATT and SNEGSKA (reference sequence). The CDR3 has 18 residues. As DNA, the CDR3 is TGCAGTGCTAGATCCCTCAATAGCGGGAGGGGTAGAATAGATACGCAGTATTTT. Protein product: CSARSLNSGRGRIDTQYF.

This clonotype was counted at least ten times. V usage is TRBV6-5 and J usage is TRBJ1-6, with 7 bases lining up with TRBD1. This CDR3 region has 16 residues. V shed 2 bases and J 3 bases; nucleotides not matched to a gene: 4. Germline V CDR1 and CDR2: MNHEY, SVGAGI. CDR3 nucleotides: TGTGCCAGCAGTTACGGGACAGATTACTATAATTCACCCCTCCACTTT. Protein: CASSYGTDYYNSPLHF.

Judged by abundance, this clonotype is medium-sized. The rearrangement joins TRBV30 to TRBJ2-7; no reliable D call. The germline V and J ends were trimmed by 3 bases and 5 bases, with 14 bases remaining between them. Germline lookup yields CDR1 GTSNPN and CDR2 SVGIG (reference sequence). The CDR3 totals 13 residues. CDR3: CAWSRPPSHEQYF. In DNA, the CDR3 is TGTGCCTGGAGCCGTCCTCCCTCGCACGAGCAGTACTTC.

This clonotype was found many times. This chain uses TRBV12-3 or TRBV12-4 with TRBJ2-4; 11 nucleotides align to TRBD2. CDR3 size: 17 residues. The J segment lost 3 bases and the V segment lost 1 base, leaving 5 bases of the junction unmatched. The CDR3 DNA reads TGTGCCAGCAGTTTAGGCATCCTAGCGGGAGGCAAAAACATTCAGTACTTC. The encoded protein is CASSLGILAGGKNIQYF.

The rearrangement uses TRBV6-5 and TRBJ2-5; 8 bases align to TRBD2. This CDR3 has 15 amino acids. Looked up from germline, CDR1 is MNHEY and CDR2 is SVGAGI. J lost 4 bases, V lost 2 bases, and 6 bases had no gene match. The CDR3, as DNA: TGTGCCAGCAGTTACACGGGGGGGGGACGAGAGACCCAGTACTTC. Its translation is CASSYTGGGRETQYF.

This clonotype was observed at least ten times. The chain employs TRBV7-9 and TRBJ2-7, with 12 bases matching TRBD2. Germline lookup yields CDR1 SEHNR and CDR2 FQNEAQ (reference sequence). The CDR3 has 19 amino acids. The V segment lost 5 bases and the J segment 2 bases; nucleotides outside the gene matches: 16. The CDR3 coding sequence is TGTGCCAGCAGCCCCACACTGTCGGGACTAGCGGGTAGAACCTACGAGCAGTACTTC. This translates into CASSPTLSGLAGRTYEQYF. The complete variable domain, with remaining parts taken from reference TRBV7-9 and TRBJ2-7, reads DTGVSQNPRHKITKRGQNVTFRCDPISEHNRLYWYRQTLGQGPEFLTYFQNEAQLEKSRLLSDRFSAERPKGSFSTLEIQRTEQGDSAMYLCASSPTLSGLAGRTYEQYFGPGTRLTVT.

This clonotype was seen repeatedly, ten times or more. This rearrangement joins TRBV19 to TRBJ2-1; D unclear. Trimming shortened V by 5 bases and J by 5 bases, and 16 bases separated the two germline ends. Germline assignment: CDR1 LNHDA and CDR2 SQIVND (reference sequence). The length of the CDR3 is 15 residues. CDR3 nucleotides: TGTGCCAGTAGTGAAGGAATAGTAATCCACAATGAGCAGTTCTTC. Protein sequence: CASSEGIVIHNEQFF.

The genes are TRBV4-1 and TRBJ1-1, with a possible D match to TRBD1 (6 bases). Trimming removed 4 bases at V and 8 bases at J, with 11 bases between. This CDR3 has 12 amino acids. Germline lookup yields CDR1 MGHRA and CDR2 YSYEKL. The CDR3 DNA sequence: TGCGCCAGCAGCCTTGACGGGGGCGAAGCTTTCTTT. This codes for CASSLDGGEAFF.

This clonotype was recorded many times. J is TRBJ1-3 and V is TRBV29-1; D might be TRBD1 (5 bases). The ends were cut back, 0 bases at V and 2 bases at J, with 11 bases in the middle. The CDR3 is made up of 15 amino acids. CDR1 SQVTM and CDR2 ANQGSEA come from the germline V gene. The chain's CDR3 is CSVEEGQGAGNTIYF. The CDR3 coding sequence is TGCAGCGTTGAAGAGGGCCAGGGAGCTGGAAACACCATATATTTT.